This T cell receptor (beta chain) is drawn from a study of blood T cell repertoires in COVID-19. During active infection, Seattle patients enrolled and were then monitored through disease. V was pared by 6 bases and J by 0 bases, with 12 bases between. CDR3 size: 15 residues. Germline V CDR1 and CDR2: MNHEY, SVGEGT. The authors' processing: By means of reference gene primer amplification, nucleated cell counts were estimated. Only in-frame clones appear in the TCRdb table, and some are missing; sequencing was by immunoSEQ multiplex PCR. V, J and clone size are those of that table, while D and trimming were read from the DNA. This repertoire shows 50,000 to 65,000 clones, 72% found once; its top ten account for 4% to 5.5%. This clone was recorded once.

What was sequenced was peripheral blood. J is TRBJ1-3 and V is TRBV6-2 or TRBV6-3; no clear D gene. The TCR was taken from a woman in her sixties or seventies with COVID-19, enrolled during active disease. The CDR3 DNA reads TGTGCCAGCAGCGGTTCAACTCTCTCTGGAAACACCATATATTTT. Translation: CASSGSTLSGNTIYF.